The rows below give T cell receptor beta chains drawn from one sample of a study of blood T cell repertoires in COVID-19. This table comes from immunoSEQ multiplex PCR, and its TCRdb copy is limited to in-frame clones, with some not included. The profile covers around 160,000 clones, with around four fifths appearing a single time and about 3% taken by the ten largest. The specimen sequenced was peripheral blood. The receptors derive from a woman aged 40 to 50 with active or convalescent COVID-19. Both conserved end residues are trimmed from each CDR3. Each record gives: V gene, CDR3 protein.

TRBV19,ASSIGGGGLQETQY
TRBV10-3,AISEGWLGSAYGYT
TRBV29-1,SAETTGGGGIQY
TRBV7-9,ASSLTGEDEAF
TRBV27,ASSSPSGTEVYEQY
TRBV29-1,SAPTGAGANVLT
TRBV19,ASSITGITSEAF
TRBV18,ASSPLGENHEQY
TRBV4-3,ASSQEGSGVLGNTIY
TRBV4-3,ASSRTQGIGNTIY
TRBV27,ASSLSPGGNSPLH
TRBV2,ASERTANTGELF
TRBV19,ASSIYPVNSPLH
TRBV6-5,ASSTTGTLSYEQY
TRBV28,ASSPGQGGELPGRYNEQF
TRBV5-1,ASSPRGSSYEQY
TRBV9,ASSVGLSGSRDTQY
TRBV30,ASIWDRGRGVLGKLF
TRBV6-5,ASKRSGEKLF
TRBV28,ASSSQGARGNEQY
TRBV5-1,ASSLDRQGGYT
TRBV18,ASSLQGADTGELF
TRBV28,ASRPFEGSNQPQH
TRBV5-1,ASSLGRDWRTTEAF
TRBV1,TSSGQPTHTGELF
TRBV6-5,ASSYSRGFGANVLT
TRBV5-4,ASSFGQSGYT
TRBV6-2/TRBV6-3,ASSLGGAGTDTQY
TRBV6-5,ASLPGQGNNSPLH
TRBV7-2,ASSYPGLTYEQY
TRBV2,ASSEASSGTGELF
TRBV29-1,SVPEPGGLNTEAF
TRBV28,ASSLSTWGGAGPFNQPQH
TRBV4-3,ASSREGLAGNTGELF
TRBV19,ASSDRRPEAF
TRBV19,ASSIRGFSGELF
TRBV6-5,ASTKSGALSYEQY
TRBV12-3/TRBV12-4,ASSSGGRWF
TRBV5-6,ASSLRDRNYGYT
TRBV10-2,ASSYPGVSNQPQH
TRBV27,ASSSKQGAYNEQF
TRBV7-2,ASSPHLMNTEAF
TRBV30,AWTEVGQGPYEQY
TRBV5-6,ASSLRRVAVTEAF
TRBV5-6,ASIGLAGLDTQY
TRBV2,ASSAQEMGRGSTEAF
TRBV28,ASRRFPALNTEAF